Following are 25 T cell receptor beta chains from one sample sequenced in a study of T cell responses to AZD1222 COVID-19 vaccine. The method was immunoSEQ multiplex PCR; TCRdb's version includes in-frame clones alone and lacks a portion of them. The table lists around 130,000 clones, about 90% of them singletons. This material consisted of peripheral blood, taken on day 0 of AZD1222 vaccination. These receptors all stem from an adult in good health.

V is TRBV7-9 and J is TRBJ1-1; D is uncertain. The V and J ends lost 5 bases and 0 bases respectively, with 16 bases between them. The germline CDR1 and CDR2 sequences are SEHNR and FQNEAQ (reference sequence). The CDR3 extends over 16 amino acids. CDR3 loop: CASSPVVAGLNTEAFF. The CDR3, as DNA: TGTGCCAGCAGCCCGGTTGTGGCGGGATTGAACACTGAAGCTTTCTTT.

The chain employs TRBV12-5 and TRBJ2-7; D uncertain. This CDR3 contains 13 residues. Per germline, CDR1 LGHNT and CDR2 FRNRAP. The V gene lost 0 bases and the J gene lost 4 bases, with 7 bases spanning the gap. CDR3 region: CASGLVDGYEQYF. Here the CDR3 DNA reads TGTGCTAGTGGTTTGGTAGACGGGTACGAGCAGTACTTC.

The chain combines TRBV6-5 with TRBJ2-1, with D perhaps TRBD2 (6 bases). CDR3 length: 14 amino acids. The V gene's germline CDR1 is MNHEY and CDR2 SVGAGI. V shed 6 bases and J shed 5 bases, with 14 bases lying between them. CDR3 protein: CASRPLGLHNEQFF. The CDR3 DNA reads TGTGCCAGCAGGCCTTTGGGACTGCACAATGAGCAGTTCTTC.

CDR3 amino acids: CASTYRWTGGNQNEKLFF. The CDR3 nucleotides are TGTGCCAGCACCTACAGATGGACAGGGGGCAACCAGAATGAAAAACTGTTTTTT. The chain links TRBV7-8 to TRBJ1-4; TRBD1 agrees at 11 bases. V lost 7 bases and J lost 5; bases outside the gene matches: 15. Germline V gives CDR1 SGHVS, CDR2 FQNEAQ. CDR3 length equals 18 residues. Looking up the rest from reference TRBV7-8 and TRBJ1-4 gives the full variable domain: GAGVSQSPRYKVAKRGQDVALRCDPISGHVSLFWYQQALGQGPEFLTYFQNEAQLDKSGLPSDRFFAERPEGSVSTLKIQRTQQEDSAVYLCASTYRWTGGNQNEKLFFGSGTQLSVL.

This rearrangement joins TRBV5-1 to TRBJ1-4, with TRBD1 matching over 7 bases. CDR3 length: 14 residues. V was clipped by 7 bases and J by 5 bases; unmatched bases: 8. Germline CDR1 is SGHRS and CDR2 is YFSETQ. CDR3 sequence: CASRRQGWNEKLFF. CDR3 coding DNA: TGCGCCAGCCGTCGACAGGGATGGAATGAAAAACTGTTTTTT.

This chain joins TRBV2 and TRBJ1-5, with 7 bases fitting TRBD1. Germline V CDR1 and CDR2: SNHLY, FYNNEI. The CDR3 loop spans 14 amino acids. The V gene end was trimmed by 6 bases and the J gene end by 4 bases; junction bases not matched to a gene: 6. CDR3 loop: CASRWTGSNQPQHF. DNA of the CDR3: TGTGCCAGCAGATGGACAGGTTCTAATCAGCCCCAGCATTTT.

V is TRBV13 and J is TRBJ2-1; D remains unclear. Per germline, CDR1 PRHDT and CDR2 FYEKMQ (reference sequence). This CDR3 is 16 amino acids long. The V and J ends lost 0 bases and 0 bases respectively, with 9 bases between them. The CDR3 loop is CASSLGWVNSYNEQFF. The CDR3 nucleotides read TGTGCCAGCAGCTTAGGGTGGGTAAACTCCTACAATGAGCAGTTCTTC.

The chain is built from TRBV27 and TRBJ1-1; 9 bases line up with TRBD1. The CDR3 is 13 residues long. The germline gives CDR1 MNHEY, CDR2 SMNVEV (reference sequence). V gave up 3 bases and J gave up 9 bases; unmatched junction bases: 5. Written as DNA, the CDR3 is TGTGCCAGCAGTTTTCTGGACAGGGGTCAAGCTTTCTTT. This gives the protein CASSFLDRGQAFF.

V gene TRBV10-2 combines with J gene TRBJ1-1; D may be TRBD1 (6 bases). This CDR3 comprises 14 residues. Germline CDR1 WSHSY, CDR2 SAAADI. V lost 8 bases, J lost 0 bases, and 13 bases lay in between. The CDR3 DNA reads TGCGCCAGCTTAGGTCAGGGGTTGAACACTGAAGCTTTCTTT. This translates into CASLGQGLNTEAFF.

The genes are TRBV30 and TRBJ2-3, with a possible D match to TRBD1 (6 bases). The germline V and J ends were trimmed by 0 bases and 6 bases, with 16 bases remaining between them. CDR3 length equals 15 residues. The germline V gene has CDR1 GTSNPN and CDR2 SVGIG (reference sequence). CDR3 amino acids: CAWSVGAGTVDTQYF. Written as DNA, the CDR3 is TGTGCCTGGAGTGTGGGGGCAGGGACGGTGGATACGCAGTATTTT.

The chain recombines TRBV30 with TRBJ1-4, with D perhaps matching TRBD1 (6 bases). Trimming left V 5 bases short and J 3 bases short, with 16 bases between. Germline V gene lookup returns CDR1 GTSNPN and CDR2 SVGIG (reference sequence). This CDR3 is built from 15 residues. The CDR3 nucleotides read TGTGCCTGGCAATCACAGGGCCCTCCTAATGAAAAACTGTTTTTT. It encodes CAWQSQGPPNEKLFF.

In its sample, this clone was seen a few times. This chain connects TRBV9 to TRBJ1-2; possibly TRBD1 for D (6 bases). CDR1 is SGDLS, CDR2 YYNGEE, per germline. V dropped 3 bases and J dropped 2 bases, with 17 bases sitting between them. This CDR3 has 16 residues. CDR3 bases: TGTGCCAGCAGCGCCGAGGGCGGCAGGGGAAACTATGGCTACACCTTC. It is translated as CASSAEGGRGNYGYTF.

The rearrangement joins TRBV27 to TRBJ1-5, with 8 positions matching TRBD1. There are 18 residues in the CDR3. In germline, CDR1 is MNHEY, CDR2 SMNVEV (reference sequence). V was pared by 5 bases and J by 0 bases, with 12 bases of the junction left unmatched. CDR3 bases: TGTGCCAGCAGTCTCGGACAGGGTAGGGATATTAGCAATCAGCCCCAGCATTTT. The encoded protein is CASSLGQGRDISNQPQHF.

V and J are TRBV30 and TRBJ1-5, with no clear D. Between the trimmed V and J ends, which lost 3 bases and 5 bases, there was a span of 20 bases. CDR1 is GTSNPN and CDR2 is SVGIG in the germline V gene (reference sequence). CDR3 size: 16 residues. CDR3 DNA sequence: TGTGCCTGGAGCACCTTTCCGTCAAGGCCCGATCAGCCCCAGCATTTT. Translated, it gives CAWSTFPSRPDQPQHF.

The chain links TRBV3-1 (or the pseudogene TRBV3-2) to TRBJ1-1; D possibly corresponds to TRBD1 (5 bases). This CDR3 contains 11 residues. From germline, CDR1 is LGHDT and CDR2 YNNKEL (reference sequence). Deletions cut 9 bases from V and 9 bases from J, with 14 bases between. The CDR3 region has the DNA TGTGCCAGTGGGACCAGTGGTAAAGCTTTCTTT. The encoded protein is CASGTSGKAFF.

The chain carries TRBV18 and TRBJ1-4; TRBD1 aligns across 10 bases. V dropped 3 bases and J dropped 2; count of bases not matched to a gene: 6. This CDR3 is built from 17 residues. Looked up from germline, CDR1 is KGHSH and CDR2 is LQKENI. The CDR3 DNA follows: TGTGCCAGCTCACCTCGTGGACAGGGGGGGACTAATGAAAAACTGTTTTTT. This sequence encodes CASSPRGQGGTNEKLFF.

This chain joins TRBV19 and TRBJ1-2, with D uncertain. In germline, CDR1 is LNHDA, CDR2 SQIVND (reference sequence). The CDR3 sequence is 17 residues long. Between the trimmed V and J ends, which lost 6 bases and 2 bases, there was a span of 22 bases. CDR3 nucleotide sequence: TGTGCCAGTAGCCTCCTTCCGGCCCCGAAACTAAACTATGGCTACACCTTC. Its protein product is CASSLLPAPKLNYGYTF.

This clone was recorded only once. As DNA, the CDR3 is TGCGCCAGCAGCTCAGGGATGTTCGATGAGCAGTTCTTC. Protein product: CASSSGMFDEQFF. The chain recombines TRBV5-1 with TRBJ2-1; weak D call: TRBD1 (5 bases). The V end lost 3 bases, the J end lost 8 bases, and 12 bases lay between the germline ends. Germline V gives CDR1 SGHRS, CDR2 YFSETQ. The CDR3 totals 13 residues. Filled out from reference TRBV5-1 and TRBJ2-1, the complete variable domain reads KAGVTQTPRYLIKTRGQQVTLSCSPISGHRSVSWYQQTPGQGLQFLFEYFSETQRNKGNFPGRFSGRQFSNSRSEMNVSTLELGDSALYLCASSSGMFDEQFFGPGTRLTVL.

The chain links TRBV3-1 (or the pseudogene TRBV3-2) to TRBJ2-1; the D gene is possibly TRBD2 (6 bases). This CDR3 has 17 residues. Looked up from germline, CDR1 is LGHDT and CDR2 is YNNKEL (reference sequence). Trimming took off 5 bases at V and 1 base at J, with 18 bases between the two ends. CDR3 residues: CASSVGGHGGSYNEQFF. The CDR3 DNA reads as TGTGCCAGCAGCGTCGGGGGTCATGGCGGATCCTACAATGAGCAGTTCTTC.

The chain joins TRBV9 to TRBJ1-5; possibly TRBD1 for D (5 bases). Trimming stripped 0 bases from V and 4 bases from J, with 11 bases between. CDR1 and CDR2 (germline): SGDLS, YYNGEE. The CDR3 runs to 15 residues. The CDR3 reads CASSVEGRFNQPQHF. DNA for the CDR3: TGTGCCAGCAGCGTAGAGGGGAGATTTAATCAGCCCCAGCATTTT.

On this clone: The sample has other DNA sequences that encode this CDR3 too. This chain uses TRBV11-2 with TRBJ2-5; no clear D gene. The ends were cut back, 3 bases at V and 5 bases at J, with 4 bases in the middle. Germline-derived CDR1 and CDR2 are SGHAT and FQNNGV. The CDR3 sequence is 11 residues long. The CDR3 DNA follows: TGTGCCAGCAGCTTCCGTGAGACCCAGTACTTC. Protein sequence: CASSFRETQYF.

The chain has TRBV12-3 or TRBV12-4 and TRBJ2-1; D unclear. The CDR3 contains 13 residues. Trimming cost V 6 bases and J 3 bases, with 9 bases left between them. DNA of the CDR3: TGTGCCAGCAGCTTTATCCTCTACAATGAGCAGTTCTTC. The encoded protein is CASSFILYNEQFF.

This chain connects TRBV5-6 to TRBJ2-2, with a possible D match to TRBD1 (6 bases). Trimming cost V 2 bases and J 3 bases, with 11 bases left between them. Germline V gives CDR1 SGHDT, CDR2 YYEEEE. The CDR3 covers 15 residues. CDR3: CASSFGQGYTGELFF. The CDR3 DNA sequence: TGTGCCAGCAGCTTCGGTCAGGGGTACACCGGGGAGCTGTTTTTT.

The V call is TRBV19, the J call TRBJ1-2, with D possibly being TRBD1 (5 bases). Between the trimmed V and J ends, which lost 0 bases and 4 bases, there was a span of 9 bases. CDR1 LNHDA and CDR2 SQIVND come from the germline V gene (reference sequence). This CDR3 has 14 residues. The CDR3 loop reads CASSIETGIYGYTF. For the CDR3, the DNA is TGTGCCAGTAGTATAGAAACAGGTATCTATGGCTACACCTTC.

The rearrangement links TRBV2 to TRBJ2-5; possibly TRBD1 or TRBD2 for D (6 bases each). The germline V and J ends were trimmed by 3 bases and 2 bases, with 13 bases remaining between them. Germline V CDR1 and CDR2: SNHLY, FYNNEI. The CDR3 consists of 15 residues. CDR3 DNA sequence: TGTGCCAGCAGTGATAGCGGCAGGGGACAAGAGACCCAGTACTTC. This gives the protein CASSDSGRGQETQYF.